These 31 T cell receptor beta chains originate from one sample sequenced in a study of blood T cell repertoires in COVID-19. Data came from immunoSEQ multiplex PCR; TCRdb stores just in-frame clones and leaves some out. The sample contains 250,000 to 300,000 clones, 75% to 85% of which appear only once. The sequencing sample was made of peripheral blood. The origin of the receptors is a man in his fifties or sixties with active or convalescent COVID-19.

CDR3 DNA sequence: TGTGCCAGCAGTGGGACGTGGCTAGCGGGAGACACCGGGGAGCTGTTTTTT. This gives the protein CASSGTWLAGDTGELFF. The chain couples TRBV6-1 to TRBJ2-2, with 10 bases lining up with TRBD2. Germline V gene data show CDR1 as MNHNS and CDR2 as SASEGT. V trimming: 4 bases; J trimming: 3 bases; junction bases outside the gene matches: 8. The CDR3 has 17 amino acids.

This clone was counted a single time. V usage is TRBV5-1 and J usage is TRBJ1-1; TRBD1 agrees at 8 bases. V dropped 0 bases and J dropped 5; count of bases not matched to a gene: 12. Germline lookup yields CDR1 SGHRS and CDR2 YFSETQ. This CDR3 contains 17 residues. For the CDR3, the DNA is TGCGCCAGCAGCTTGGTTGCCCGGCCAGGGGGCTTAACTGAAGCTTTCTTT. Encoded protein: CASSLVARPGGLTEAFF.

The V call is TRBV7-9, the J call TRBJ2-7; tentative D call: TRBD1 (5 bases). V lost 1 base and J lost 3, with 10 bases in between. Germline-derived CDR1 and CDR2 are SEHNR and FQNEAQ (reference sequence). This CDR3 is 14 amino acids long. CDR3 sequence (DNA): TGTGCCAGCAGCTTAGAGGTAGGGGACTACGAGCAGTACTTC. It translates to CASSLEVGDYEQYF.

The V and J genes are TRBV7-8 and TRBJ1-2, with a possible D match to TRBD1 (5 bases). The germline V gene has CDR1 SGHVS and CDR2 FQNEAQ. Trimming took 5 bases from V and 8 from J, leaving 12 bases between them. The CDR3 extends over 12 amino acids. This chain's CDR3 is CASSPRTPGYTF. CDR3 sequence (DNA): TGTGCCAGCAGCCCCCGGACACCCGGCTACACCTTC. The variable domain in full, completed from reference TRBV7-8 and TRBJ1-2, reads GAGVSQSPRYKVAKRGQDVALRCDPISGHVSLFWYQQALGQGPEFLTYFQNEAQLDKSGLPSDRFFAERPEGSVSTLKIQRTQQEDSAVYLCASSPRTPGYTFGSGTRLTVV.

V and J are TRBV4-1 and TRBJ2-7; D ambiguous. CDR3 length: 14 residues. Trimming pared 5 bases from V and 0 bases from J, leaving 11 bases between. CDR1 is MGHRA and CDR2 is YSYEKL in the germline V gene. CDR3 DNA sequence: TGCGCCAGCAGCGGAGCAACTACCTCCTACGAGCAGTACTTC. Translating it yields CASSGATTSYEQYF.

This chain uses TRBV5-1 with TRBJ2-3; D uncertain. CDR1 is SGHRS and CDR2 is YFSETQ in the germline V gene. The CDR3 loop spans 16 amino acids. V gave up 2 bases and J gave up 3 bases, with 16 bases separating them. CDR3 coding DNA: TGCGCCAGCAGCTTAAGTTCAAGGAGTTCGACAGATACGCAGTATTTT. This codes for CASSLSSRSSTDTQYF.

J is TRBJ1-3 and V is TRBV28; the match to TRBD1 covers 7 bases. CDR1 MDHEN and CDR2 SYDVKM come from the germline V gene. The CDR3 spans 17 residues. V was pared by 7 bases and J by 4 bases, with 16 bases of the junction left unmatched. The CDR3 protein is CASTLNPGGTSGNTIYF. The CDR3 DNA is TGTGCCAGCACCCTTAACCCAGGGGGGACCTCGGGAAACACCATATATTTT. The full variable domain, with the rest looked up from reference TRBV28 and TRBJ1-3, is DVKVTQSSRYLVKRTGEKVFLECVQDMDHENMFWYRQDPGLGLRLIYFSYDVKMKEKGDIPEGYSVSREKKERFSLILESASTNQTSMYLCASTLNPGGTSGNTIYFGEGSWLTVV.

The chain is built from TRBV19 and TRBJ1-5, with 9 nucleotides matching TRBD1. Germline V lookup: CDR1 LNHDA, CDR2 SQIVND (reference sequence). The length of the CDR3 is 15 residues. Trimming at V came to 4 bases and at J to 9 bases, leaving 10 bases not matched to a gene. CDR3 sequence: CASSTGQGKARPQHF. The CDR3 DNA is TGTGCCAGTAGTACTGGACAGGGGAAAGCTCGGCCCCAGCATTTT. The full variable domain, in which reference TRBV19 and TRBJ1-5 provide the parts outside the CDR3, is DGGITQSPKYLFRKEGQNVTLSCEQNLNHDAMYWYRQDPGQGLRLIYYSQIVNDFQKGDIAEGYSVSREKKESFPLTVTSAQKNPTAFYLCASSTGQGKARPQHFGDGTRLSIL.

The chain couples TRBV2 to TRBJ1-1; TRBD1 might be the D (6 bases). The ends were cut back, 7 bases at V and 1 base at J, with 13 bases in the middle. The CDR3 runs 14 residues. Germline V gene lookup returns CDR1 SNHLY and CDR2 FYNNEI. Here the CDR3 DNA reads TGTGCCAGCACCCCCCAGGGACAGAACACTGAAGCTTTCTTT. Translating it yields CASTPQGQNTEAFF.

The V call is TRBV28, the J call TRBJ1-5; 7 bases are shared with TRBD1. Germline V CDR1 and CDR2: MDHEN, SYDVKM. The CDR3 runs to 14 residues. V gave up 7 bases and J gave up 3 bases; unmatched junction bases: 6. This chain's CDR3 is CASTKGALNQPQHF. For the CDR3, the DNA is TGTGCCAGCACGAAGGGGGCCCTCAATCAGCCCCAGCATTTT.

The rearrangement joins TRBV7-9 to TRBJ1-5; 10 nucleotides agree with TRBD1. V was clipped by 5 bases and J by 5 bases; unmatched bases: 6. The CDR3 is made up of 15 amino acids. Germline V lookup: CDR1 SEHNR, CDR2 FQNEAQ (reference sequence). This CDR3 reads CASSPTGGPHQPQHF. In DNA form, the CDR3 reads TGTGCCAGCAGCCCGACAGGGGGCCCCCATCAGCCCCAGCATTTT.

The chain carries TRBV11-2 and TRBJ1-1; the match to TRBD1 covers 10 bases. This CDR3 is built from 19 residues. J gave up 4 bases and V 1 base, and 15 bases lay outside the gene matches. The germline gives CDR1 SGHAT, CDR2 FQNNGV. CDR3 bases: TGTGCCAGCAGCTTAGGGGGGCGGGACAGGGGTGGTCGGAGCACTGAAGCTTTCTTT. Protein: CASSLGGRDRGGRSTEAFF. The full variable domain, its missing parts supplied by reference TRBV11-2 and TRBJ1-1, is EAGVAQSPRYKIIEKRQSVAFWCNPISGHATLYWYQQILGQGPKLLIQFQNNGVVDDSQLPKDRFSAERLKGVDSTLKIQPAKLEDSAVYLCASSLGGRDRGGRSTEAFFGQGTRLTVV.

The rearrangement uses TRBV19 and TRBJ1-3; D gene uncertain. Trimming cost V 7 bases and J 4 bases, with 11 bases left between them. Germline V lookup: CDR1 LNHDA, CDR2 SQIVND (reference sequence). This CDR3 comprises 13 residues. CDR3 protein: CASKRYSGNTIYF. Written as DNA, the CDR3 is TGTGCCAGTAAACGGTACTCAGGAAACACCATATATTTT.

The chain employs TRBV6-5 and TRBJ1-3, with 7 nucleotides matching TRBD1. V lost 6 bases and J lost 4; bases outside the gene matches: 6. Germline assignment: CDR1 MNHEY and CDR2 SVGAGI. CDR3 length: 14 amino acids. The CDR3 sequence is CASRSTGAGNTIYF. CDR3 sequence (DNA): TGTGCCAGCAGGTCAACAGGGGCCGGAAACACCATATATTTT.

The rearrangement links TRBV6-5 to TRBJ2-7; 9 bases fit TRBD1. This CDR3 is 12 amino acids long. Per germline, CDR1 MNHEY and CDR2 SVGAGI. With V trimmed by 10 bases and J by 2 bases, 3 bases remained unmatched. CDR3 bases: TGTGCCACTCGGGACAGGGCCTACGAGCAGTACTTC. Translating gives CATRDRAYEQYF.

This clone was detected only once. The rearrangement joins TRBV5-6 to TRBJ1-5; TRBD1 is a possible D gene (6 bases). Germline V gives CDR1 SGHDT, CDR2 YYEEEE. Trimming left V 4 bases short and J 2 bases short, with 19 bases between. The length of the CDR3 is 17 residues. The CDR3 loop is CASSNRQAIRGNQPQHF. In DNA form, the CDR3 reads TGTGCCAGCAGCAATCGACAGGCCATTCGGGGCAATCAGCCCCAGCATTTT.

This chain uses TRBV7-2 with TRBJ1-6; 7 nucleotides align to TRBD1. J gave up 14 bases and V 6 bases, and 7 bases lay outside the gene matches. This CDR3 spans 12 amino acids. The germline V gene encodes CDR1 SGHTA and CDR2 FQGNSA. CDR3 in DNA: TGTGCCAGCAGTTCTCAGGGGGGTTCCCTCCACTTT. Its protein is CASSSQGGSLHF.

This chain's CDR3 is CASSALGGGTGELFF. The CDR3 DNA is TGTGCCAGCAGCGCCTTAGGGGGGGGCACCGGGGAGCTGTTTTTT. The chain uses TRBV5-6 and TRBJ2-2; D perhaps matches TRBD2 (7 bases). Trimming shortened V by 4 bases and J by 4 bases, and 14 bases separated the two germline ends. The CDR3 spans 15 residues. Germline CDR1 SGHDT, CDR2 YYEEEE.

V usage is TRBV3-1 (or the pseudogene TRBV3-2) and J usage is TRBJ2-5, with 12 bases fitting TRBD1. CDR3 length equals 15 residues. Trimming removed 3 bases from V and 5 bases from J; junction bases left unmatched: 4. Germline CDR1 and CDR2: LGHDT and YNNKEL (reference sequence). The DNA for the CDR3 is TGTGCCAGCAGCCATCGGGACAGGGGGCGGGAGACCCAGTACTTC. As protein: CASSHRDRGRETQYF.

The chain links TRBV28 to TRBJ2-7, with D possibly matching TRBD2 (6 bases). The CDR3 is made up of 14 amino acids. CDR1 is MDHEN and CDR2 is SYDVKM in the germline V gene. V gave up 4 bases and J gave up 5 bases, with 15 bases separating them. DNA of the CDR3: TGTGCCAGCAGTTACTACCGGGGGTGGGACGAGCAGTACTTC. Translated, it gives CASSYYRGWDEQYF.

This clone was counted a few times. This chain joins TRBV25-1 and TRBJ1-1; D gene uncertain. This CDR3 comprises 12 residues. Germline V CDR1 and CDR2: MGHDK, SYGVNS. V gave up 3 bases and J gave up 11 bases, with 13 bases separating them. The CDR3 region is CASSEGVFGAFF. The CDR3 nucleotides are TGTGCCAGCAGTGAGGGAGTATTCGGGGCTTTCTTT.

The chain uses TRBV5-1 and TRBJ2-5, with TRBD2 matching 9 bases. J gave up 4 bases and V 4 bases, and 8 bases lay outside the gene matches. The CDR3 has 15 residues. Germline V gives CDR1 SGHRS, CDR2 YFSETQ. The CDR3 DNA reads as TGCGCCAGCAGCCCCCCGGCGGGAGGGAGAGAGACCCAGTACTTC. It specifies CASSPPAGGRETQYF.

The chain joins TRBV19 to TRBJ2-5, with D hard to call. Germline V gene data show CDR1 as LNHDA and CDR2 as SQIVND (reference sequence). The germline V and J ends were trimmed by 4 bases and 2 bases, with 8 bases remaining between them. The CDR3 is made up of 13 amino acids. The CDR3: CASSNEFQETQYF. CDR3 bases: TGTGCCAGTAGTAACGAGTTTCAAGAGACCCAGTACTTC. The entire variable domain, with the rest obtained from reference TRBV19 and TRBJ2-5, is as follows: DGGITQSPKYLFRKEGQNVTLSCEQNLNHDAMYWYRQDPGQGLRLIYYSQIVNDFQKGDIAEGYSVSREKKESFPLTVTSAQKNPTAFYLCASSNEFQETQYFGPGTRLLVL.

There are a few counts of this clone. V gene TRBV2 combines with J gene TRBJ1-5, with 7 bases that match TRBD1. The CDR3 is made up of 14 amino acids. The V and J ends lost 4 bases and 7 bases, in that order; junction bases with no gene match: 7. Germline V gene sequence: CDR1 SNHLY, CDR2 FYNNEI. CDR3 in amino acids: CASSGSGGGQPQHF. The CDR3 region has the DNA TGTGCCAGCAGTGGTTCAGGGGGAGGACAGCCCCAGCATTTT.

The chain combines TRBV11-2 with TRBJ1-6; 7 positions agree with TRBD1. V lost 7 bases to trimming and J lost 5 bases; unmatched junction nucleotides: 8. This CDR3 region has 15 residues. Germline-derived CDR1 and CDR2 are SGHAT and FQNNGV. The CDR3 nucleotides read TGTGCCAGCAACAAGGCCGGGACAGATAATTCACCCCTCCACTTT. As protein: CASNKAGTDNSPLHF.

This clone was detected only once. CDR3 sequence (DNA): TGTGCCAGCAGCAGCAGGGGTTTCACTGAAGCTTTCTTT. Protein sequence: CASSSRGFTEAFF. This chain joins TRBV5-5 and TRBJ1-1, with TRBD1 as a possible D gene (6 bases). From germline, CDR1 is SGHKS and CDR2 YYEKEE (reference sequence). V lost 4 bases to trimming and J lost 4 bases, with 11 bases between them. The CDR3 has 13 residues.

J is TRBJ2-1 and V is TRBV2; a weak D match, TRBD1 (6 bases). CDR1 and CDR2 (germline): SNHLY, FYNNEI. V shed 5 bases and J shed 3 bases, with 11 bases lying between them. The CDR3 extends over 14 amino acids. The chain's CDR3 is CASSPQGNYNEQFF. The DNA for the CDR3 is TGTGCCAGCAGTCCCCAGGGGAACTACAATGAGCAGTTCTTC.

Here the CDR3 reads CASSLTSGLYNEQFF. The CDR3 DNA follows: TGTGCCAGCAGTTTAACTAGCGGACTCTACAATGAGCAGTTCTTC. The chain recombines TRBV27 with TRBJ2-1; the match to TRBD2 covers 8 bases. V was pared by 2 bases and J by 3 bases, with 3 bases of the junction left unmatched. This CDR3 has 15 residues. Germline lookup yields CDR1 MNHEY and CDR2 SMNVEV (reference sequence).

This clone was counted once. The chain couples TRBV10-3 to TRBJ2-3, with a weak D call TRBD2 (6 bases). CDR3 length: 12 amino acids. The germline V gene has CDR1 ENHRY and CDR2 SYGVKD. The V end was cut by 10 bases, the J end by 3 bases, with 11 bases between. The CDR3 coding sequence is TGTGCCACCGCGGGGACGACAGATACGCAGTATTTT. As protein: CATAGTTDTQYF.

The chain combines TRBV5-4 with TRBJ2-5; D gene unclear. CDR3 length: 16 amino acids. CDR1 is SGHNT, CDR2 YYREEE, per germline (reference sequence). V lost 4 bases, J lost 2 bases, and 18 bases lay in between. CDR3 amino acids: CASSPSWAVSQETQYF. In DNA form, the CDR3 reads TGTGCCAGCAGCCCTTCGTGGGCCGTGTCACAAGAGACCCAGTACTTC.

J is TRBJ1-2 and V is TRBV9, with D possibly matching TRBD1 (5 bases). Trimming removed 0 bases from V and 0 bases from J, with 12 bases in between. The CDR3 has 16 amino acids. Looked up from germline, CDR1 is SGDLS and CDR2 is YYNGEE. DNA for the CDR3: TGTGCCAGCAGCGTAGAGGCGGGAGGGGCTAACTATGGCTACACCTTC. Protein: CASSVEAGGANYGYTF.